What follows are 25 T cell receptor beta chains derived from one specimen sequenced in a study of immune cell composition in non-small cell lung cancer. Normal lung was taken at the farthest possible site, at least 3 cm from tumour. Assay: immunoSEQ multiplex PCR; the TCRdb copy retains only in-frame clones and omits some. The sample records 6,500 to 7,000 clones, around four fifths being singletons. Source material: non-adjacent lung tissue. Every receptor here comes from a human donor with non-small cell lung cancer.

This sequence joins TRBV19 and TRBJ1-5, with TRBD1 as a possible D gene (6 bases). CDR1 is LNHDA, CDR2 SQIVND, per germline (reference sequence). There are 15 residues in the CDR3. The V gene lost 5 bases and the J gene lost 2 bases, with 13 bases spanning the gap. The CDR3 reads CASSLMAGGNQPQHF. The CDR3 DNA reads TGTGCCAGTAGTCTTATGGCAGGGGGCAATCAGCCCCAGCATTTT. Full variable domain (rest looked up from reference TRBV19 and TRBJ1-5): DGGITQSPKYLFRKEGQNVTLSCEQNLNHDAMYWYRQDPGQGLRLIYYSQIVNDFQKGDIAEGYSVSREKKESFPLTVTSAQKNPTAFYLCASSLMAGGNQPQHFGDGTRLSIL.

This clone was seen only a few times. A read error may account for a junction end that differs from germline. This rearrangement joins TRBV5-1 to TRBJ1-2; no clear D. Per the germline V gene, CDR1 is SGHRS and CDR2 is YFSETQ. The CDR3 loop spans 12 amino acids. The DNA for the CDR3 is TGTGCCAGCAGCGGAGGAGACGGGGGCTACACCTTC. Residues: CASSGGDGGYTF. Based on the CDR3 plus reference TRBV5-1 and TRBJ1-2, the full variable domain is KAGVTQTPRYLIKTRGQQVTLSCSPISGHRSVSWYQQTPGQGLQFLFEYFSETQRNKGNFPGRFSGRQFSNSRSEMNVSTLELGDSALYLCASSGGDGGYTFGSGTRLTVV.

The chain is built from TRBV5-4 and TRBJ1-5; the D gene is possibly TRBD1 (5 bases). CDR1 is SGHNT and CDR2 is YYREEE in the germline V gene (reference sequence). The CDR3 runs to 15 residues. V shed 5 bases and J shed 0 bases, with 12 bases lying between them. The CDR3 nucleotides read TGTGCCAGCAGTGCGGGGGGAACTAGCAATCAGCCCCAGCATTTT. Amino acid sequence: CASSAGGTSNQPQHF.

V and J are TRBV6-1 and TRBJ1-1; D not resolved. CDR3 length: 13 residues. Germline V gene sequence: CDR1 MNHNS, CDR2 SASEGT. V was shortened by 6 bases and J by 3 bases, with 11 bases between the two germline ends. The CDR3 region is CASREEVYTEAFF. The CDR3, as DNA: TGTGCCAGCAGGGAGGAGGTATACACTGAAGCTTTCTTT.

This clone is a singleton in its sample. The rearrangement uses TRBV7-9 and TRBJ2-7; possibly TRBD2 for D (5 bases). The CDR3 is 13 amino acids. CDR1 and CDR2 (germline): SEHNR, FQNEAQ (reference sequence). The V and J ends lost 8 bases and 1 base respectively, with 12 bases between them. The CDR3 DNA reads TGTGCCAGCCGGGAAGGTCTTTCCTACGAGCAGTACTTC. It codes for CASREGLSYEQYF.

The genes are TRBV5-1 and TRBJ2-7; TRBD1 aligns across 7 bases. Per the germline V gene, CDR1 is SGHRS and CDR2 is YFSETQ. After removal of 4 bases from V and 5 bases from J, the junction contained 6 bases not matched to a gene. There are 13 residues in the CDR3. CDR3 coding DNA: TGCGCCAGCAGCCAATACGACAGGGACGAGCAGTACTTC. Protein product: CASSQYDRDEQYF.

This clone is a singleton in its sample. This sequence joins TRBV6-5 and TRBJ1-2; 7 bases align to TRBD1. V lost 0 bases, J lost 4 bases, and 2 bases stayed unmatched. CDR1 MNHEY and CDR2 SVGAGI come from the germline V gene. This CDR3 spans 14 amino acids. As DNA, the CDR3 is TGTGCCAGCAGTTACTCGCAGGGGGGCTATGGCTACACCTTC. It translates to CASSYSQGGYGYTF.

The V gene is TRBV6-5, the J gene TRBJ2-7; D is perhaps TRBD2 (5 bases). The CDR3 runs to 13 residues. The V end was cut by 0 bases, the J end by 4 bases, with 7 bases between. In germline, CDR1 is MNHEY, CDR2 SVGAGI. As DNA, the CDR3 is TGTGCCAGCAGTTACTCCTGGGAGTACGAGCAGTACTTC. Translating gives CASSYSWEYEQYF.

This chain links TRBV5-6 with TRBJ2-7; possibly TRBD1 for D (5 bases). In germline, CDR1 is SGHDT, CDR2 YYEEEE. Trimming left V 2 bases short and J 6 bases short, with 27 bases between. This CDR3 contains 18 residues. CDR3 protein: CASSFQGYGVVGLLEQYF. The DNA for the CDR3 is TGTGCCAGCAGCTTCCAGGGCTACGGTGTCGTAGGGCTACTCGAGCAGTACTTC.

This sequence joins TRBV19 and TRBJ2-2; D gene ambiguous. Germline V gene sequence: CDR1 LNHDA, CDR2 SQIVND (reference sequence). CDR3 length: 15 residues. V lost 7 bases, J lost 0 bases, and 12 bases lay in between. CDR3 nucleotides: TGTGCCAGTACTCCCGACGGAGCGAACACCGGGGAGCTGTTTTTT. This gives the protein CASTPDGANTGELFF.

The chain employs TRBV7-2 and TRBJ2-1; D remains ambiguous. Germline V gene lookup returns CDR1 SGHTA and CDR2 FQGNSA. V was trimmed by 4 bases and J by 6 bases, leaving 10 bases between them. The CDR3 is 13 residues long. CDR3 sequence: CASSSSRSNEQFF. In DNA form, the CDR3 reads TGTGCCAGCAGCTCCTCTCGATCCAATGAGCAGTTCTTC.

This clone was detected only once. The rearrangement links TRBV7-3 to TRBJ2-5; D is unclear. V was cut by 5 bases and J by 4 bases, with 11 bases left in between. Germline CDR1 is SGHTA and CDR2 is FQGTGA. CDR3 size: 13 residues. In nucleotides, the CDR3 is TGTGCCAGCAGCCAGCAGGTCGGAGAGACCCAGTACTTC. Encoded protein: CASSQQVGETQYF. Complete variable domain (other parts from reference TRBV7-3 and TRBJ2-5): GAGVSQTPSNKVTEKGKYVELRCDPISGHTALYWYRQSLGQGPEFLIYFQGTGAADDSGLPNDRFFAVRPEGSVSTLKIQRTERGDSAVYLCASSQQVGETQYFGPGTRLLVL.

This chain joins TRBV4-3 and TRBJ1-2; D is unclear. V was shortened by 0 bases and J by 4 bases, with 9 bases between the two germline ends. Per the germline V gene, CDR1 is LGHNA and CDR2 is YSLEER. This CDR3 spans 14 amino acids. In nucleotides, the CDR3 is TGCGCCAGCAGCCAAGATCGGGGTCCCTATGGCTACACCTTC. This sequence encodes CASSQDRGPYGYTF.

This rearrangement joins TRBV10-3 to TRBJ1-1; D uncertain. The germline CDR1 and CDR2 sequences are ENHRY and SYGVKD. The CDR3 consists of 14 residues. Trimming cost V 11 bases and J 6 bases, with 22 bases left between them. The CDR3 sequence: CASSPPSPTSEAFF. The DNA of the CDR3 is TGTGCCTCGAGCCCCCCCAGCCCCACTTCTGAAGCTTTCTTT.

The chain links TRBV6-5 to TRBJ1-6; D gene uncertain. Per germline, CDR1 MNHEY and CDR2 SVGAGI. The CDR3 runs 12 residues. V dropped 4 bases and J dropped 7 bases, with 5 bases sitting between them. In nucleotides, the CDR3 is TGTGCCAGCAGTTCCTCAAATTCACCCCTCCACTTT. Its translation is CASSSSNSPLHF.

The gene calls are TRBV7-2 and TRBJ1-3; D perhaps matches TRBD1 (6 bases). This CDR3 contains 15 residues. With 0 bases removed from V and 2 bases from J, the gap between germline ends came to 8 bases. Germline V gene lookup returns CDR1 SGHTA and CDR2 FQGNSA. The chain's CDR3 is CASSLAWTAGNTIYF. The CDR3 DNA is TGTGCCAGCAGCTTAGCTTGGACAGCTGGAAACACCATATATTTT.

The chain recombines TRBV7-9 with TRBJ2-3, with D maybe TRBD1 (6 bases). Trimming took 5 bases from V and 0 from J, leaving 9 bases between them. Germline V lookup: CDR1 SEHNR, CDR2 FQNEAQ (reference sequence). The CDR3 covers 14 residues. Here the CDR3 reads CASSPGQSTDTQYF. CDR3 nucleotide sequence: TGTGCCAGCAGCCCGGGACAAAGCACAGATACGCAGTATTTT. Variable domain in full (rest from reference TRBV7-9 and TRBJ2-3): DTGVSQNPRHKITKRGQNVTFRCDPISEHNRLYWYRQTLGQGPEFLTYFQNEAQLEKSRLLSDRFSAERPKGSFSTLEIQRTEQGDSAMYLCASSPGQSTDTQYFGPGTRLTVL.

This clone has just a few counts. The rearrangement links TRBV11-1 to TRBJ1-6, with D unresolved. Germline values: CDR1 SGHAT, CDR2 FQDESV (reference sequence). V was cut by 7 bases and J by 7 bases, with 8 bases left in between. The CDR3 totals 12 residues. The CDR3 loop reads CASTLGNSPLHF. CDR3 DNA: TGTGCCAGCACCCTTGGGAATTCACCCCTCCACTTT.

The chain combines TRBV7-2 with TRBJ1-1; D remains ambiguous. Germline V gene lookup returns CDR1 SGHTA and CDR2 FQGNSA. Trimming cost V 1 base and J 1 base, with 10 bases left between them. This CDR3 contains 15 residues. CDR3 amino acids: CASSLVSRGNTEAFF. CDR3 sequence (DNA): TGTGCCAGCAGCTTAGTTTCCCGGGGGAACACTGAAGCTTTCTTT.

The chain joins TRBV5-5 to TRBJ1-2; D uncertain. The CDR3 extends over 15 amino acids. The V gene's germline CDR1 is SGHKS and CDR2 YYEKEE (reference sequence). With 2 bases removed from V and 2 bases from J, the gap between germline ends came to 13 bases. The CDR3 DNA follows: TGTGCCAGCAGCTTAGCGCGGAGATTCAACTATGGCTACACCTTC. Encoded protein: CASSLARRFNYGYTF.

In its sample, this clone was seen a few times. This chain connects TRBV10-3 to TRBJ2-2; the match to TRBD2 covers 9 bases. The germline V gene encodes CDR1 ENHRY and CDR2 SYGVKD. V trimming: 6 bases; J trimming: 3 bases; junction bases outside the gene matches: 11. This CDR3 has 17 amino acids. The CDR3 loop reads CAIRVGGGGAYTGELFF. The CDR3 bases are TGTGCCATCAGGGTAGGCGGCGGGGGGGCCTACACCGGGGAGCTGTTTTTT.

Concerning this clone itself: A read error may account for a junction end that differs from germline. The same CDR3 arises from other DNA sequences in this sample as well. The chain carries TRBV19 and TRBJ2-7; D remains ambiguous. The CDR3 loop spans 11 amino acids. The germline gives CDR1 LNHDA, CDR2 SQIVND (reference sequence). CDR3 sequence reads: CASSDTYEQYF. DNA of the CDR3: TGTGCCAGTAGTGACACCTATGAGCAGTACTTC.

The chain joins TRBV7-2 to TRBJ1-1, with a weak D call TRBD1 (6 bases). Trimming cost V 1 base and J 3 bases, with 15 bases left between them. In germline, CDR1 is SGHTA, CDR2 FQGNSA. The CDR3 sequence is 16 residues long. In nucleotides, the CDR3 is TGTGCCAGCAGCTTAGAAGGAGGGGGGATGTACACTGAAGCTTTCTTT. This translates into CASSLEGGGMYTEAFF.

The chain has TRBV2 and TRBJ2-7; 7 bases agree with TRBD1. Germline CDR1 is SNHLY and CDR2 is FYNNEI. The ends lost 10 bases at V and 9 bases at J; junction bases unmatched: 18. CDR3 size: 14 residues. CDR3 DNA sequence: TGTGCCACTCCAACCGGACAGGAAAGAGGTGGGCAGTACTTC. It yields the protein CATPTGQERGGQYF. The variable domain in full, completed from reference TRBV2 and TRBJ2-7, reads EPEVTQTPSHQVTQMGQEVILRCVPISNHLYFYWYRQILGQKVEFLVSFYNNEISEKSEIFDDQFSVERPDGSNFTLKIRSTKLEDSAMYFCATPTGQERGGQYFGPGTRLTVT.

The chain recombines TRBV11-1 with TRBJ1-1, with D perhaps TRBD1 (6 bases). V lost 4 bases to trimming and J lost 1 base, with 10 bases between them. The CDR3 covers 14 residues. Per the germline V gene, CDR1 is SGHAT and CDR2 is FQDESV (reference sequence). The CDR3, as DNA: TGTGCCAGCAGCTACTGGGACAAGAACACTGAAGCTTTCTTT. Residues: CASSYWDKNTEAFF.